These 30 T cell receptor beta chains originate from one sample sequenced in a study of shared clonotypes between healthy human individuals. Using immunoSEQ multiplex PCR, the repertoire was profiled, and TCRdb retains in-frame clones only, with some absent. The sample lists about 1,500,000 clones, approximately 96% occurring once. Sequencing was carried out using naive CD4+ T cells sorted from blood. Specified subset: CD45RA+ positively selected. These receptors were obtained from a man under 40 in good health.

The chain combines TRBV18 with TRBJ2-5; 9 nucleotides align to TRBD1. CDR1 is KGHSH and CDR2 is LQKENI in the germline V gene. Losses at the gene ends were 5 bases for V and 2 bases for J; bases not matched to a gene: 6. The CDR3 totals 15 residues. CDR3 residues: CASSAGTGWQETQYF. The CDR3 nucleotides read TGTGCCAGCTCAGCCGGGACAGGGTGGCAAGAGACCCAGTACTTC.

V and J are TRBV28 and TRBJ2-7, with 7 bases aligning to TRBD2. With 6 bases clipped from V and 6 bases from J, the junction kept 8 bases outside the gene matches. Germline loops: CDR1 MDHEN, CDR2 SYDVKM. The CDR3 has 13 residues. CDR3 amino acids: CASSPLTSREQYF. The CDR3 DNA follows: TGTGCCAGCAGCCCCTTGACTAGCCGCGAGCAGTACTTC.

This chain joins TRBV28 and TRBJ1-5; D ambiguous. The germline V and J ends were trimmed by 1 base and 6 bases, with 10 bases remaining between them. The CDR3 is made up of 14 amino acids. In germline, CDR1 is MDHEN, CDR2 SYDVKM. CDR3 sequence: CASSLFPVSQPQHF. The CDR3 bases are TGTGCCAGCAGTTTATTTCCAGTGTCTCAGCCCCAGCATTTT.

The chain recombines TRBV7-2 with TRBJ2-7; TRBD2 agrees at 8 bases. This CDR3 is 14 amino acids long. CDR1 SGHTA and CDR2 FQGNSA come from the germline V gene. The V segment lost 6 bases and the J segment 1 base; nucleotides outside the gene matches: 5. The CDR3 spells CASRLGGGSYEQYF. CDR3 sequence (DNA): TGTGCCAGCAGGCTCGGCGGGGGGTCCTACGAGCAGTACTTC.

The chain is built from TRBV14 and TRBJ2-3; TRBD2 aligns across 9 bases. CDR3 length: 16 residues. V trimming: 4 bases; J trimming: 3 bases; junction bases outside the gene matches: 8. Germline CDR1 is SGHDN and CDR2 is FVKESK. This CDR3 reads CASSPRRGLATDTQYF. CDR3 bases: TGTGCCAGCAGCCCCCGCAGGGGACTAGCTACAGATACGCAGTATTTT.

The V gene is TRBV11-2, the J gene TRBJ2-3; tentatively, D is TRBD1 or TRBD2 (5 bases each). Germline lookup yields CDR1 SGHAT and CDR2 FQNNGV. The CDR3 loop spans 15 amino acids. V was cut by 5 bases and J by 0 bases, with 12 bases left in between. The DNA for the CDR3 is TGTGCCAGCAGCGCCGGGGCCTTTAGCACAGATACGCAGTATTTT. Its translation: CASSAGAFSTDTQYF.

The rearrangement links TRBV2 to TRBJ2-7; D may match TRBD1 or TRBD2 (5 bases each). Trimming took off 7 bases at V and 4 bases at J, with 20 bases between the two ends. The V gene's germline CDR1 is SNHLY and CDR2 FYNNEI. The CDR3 runs 15 residues. The CDR3 region has the DNA TGTGCCAGCACGGGACGTCAGTCCCTCTCTTACGAGCAGTACTTC. It translates to CASTGRQSLSYEQYF.

The V gene is TRBV5-1, the J gene TRBJ2-7, with D tentatively TRBD2 (6 bases). The ends were cut back, 4 bases at V and 7 bases at J, with 15 bases in the middle. Looked up from germline, CDR1 is SGHRS and CDR2 is YFSETQ. The CDR3 extends over 13 amino acids. This CDR3 is CASSREINREQYF. CDR3 bases: TGCGCCAGCAGCCGGGAGATAAATCGGGAGCAGTACTTC.

The J gene is TRBJ2-5, the V gene TRBV6-1; D could derive from TRBD1 or TRBD2 (5 bases each). The CDR3 spans 15 residues. Trimming stripped 7 bases from V and 1 base from J, with 16 bases between. CDR1 is MNHNS, CDR2 SASEGT, per germline. The CDR3 DNA follows: TGTGCCAGCACTCCAGGGCTAGCAGGCCAAGAGACCCAGTACTTC. The encoded protein is CASTPGLAGQETQYF.

The chain combines TRBV10-3 with TRBJ2-1, with 8 positions matching TRBD2. This CDR3 is 14 amino acids long. The V gene end was trimmed by 4 bases and the J gene end by 8 bases; junction bases not matched to a gene: 7. Germline CDR1 is ENHRY and CDR2 is SYGVKD. This CDR3 is CAISVGTRVDEQFF. The CDR3 nucleotides read TGTGCCATCAGTGTTGGGACTAGGGTCGATGAGCAGTTCTTC.

The rearrangement joins TRBV18 to TRBJ2-7; 9 nucleotides align to TRBD1. The CDR3 has 14 residues. Germline loops: CDR1 KGHSH, CDR2 LQKENI. V dropped 5 bases and J dropped 1; count of bases not matched to a gene: 3. As DNA, the CDR3 is TGTGCCAGCTCAGCCGGGACAGGGTCCTACGAGCAGTACTTC. This gives the protein CASSAGTGSYEQYF.

The V call is TRBV7-3, the J call TRBJ2-3; D not certain. Germline V gives CDR1 SGHTA, CDR2 FQGTGA. The CDR3 extends over 12 amino acids. Trimming shortened V by 4 bases and J by 10 bases, and 12 bases separated the two germline ends. The CDR3 spells CASSSTPGPQYF. The CDR3 DNA reads as TGTGCCAGCAGCTCCACCCCTGGGCCGCAGTATTTT.

This chain joins TRBV25-1 and TRBJ2-2; maybe TRBD1 (6 bases). Germline assignment: CDR1 MGHDK and CDR2 SYGVNS. V lost 4 bases and J lost 4, with 13 bases in between. CDR3 length: 15 amino acids. The chain's CDR3 is CASSVGGKSTGELFF. CDR3 coding DNA: TGTGCCAGCAGTGTAGGGGGAAAGTCCACCGGGGAGCTGTTTTTT.

The gene calls are TRBV7-9 and TRBJ2-5; 11 nucleotides agree with TRBD2. V was clipped by 3 bases and J by 4 bases; unmatched bases: 13. The CDR3 sequence is 18 residues long. Germline V gives CDR1 SEHNR, CDR2 FQNEAQ (reference sequence). The DNA for the CDR3 is TGTGCCAGCAGCTTGGGGATGAGTAGCGGGAGGGCCGGAGAGACCCAGTACTTC. Amino acid sequence: CASSLGMSSGRAGETQYF.

V is TRBV6-4 and J is TRBJ2-1; D remains ambiguous. Germline V lookup: CDR1 MRHNA, CDR2 SNTAGT. This CDR3 comprises 15 residues. V was clipped by 0 bases and J by 4 bases, with 10 bases between them. The CDR3 reads CASSDSNSRYNEQFF. The CDR3 region has the DNA TGTGCCAGCAGTGACTCCAATAGCCGATACAATGAGCAGTTCTTC.

The V gene is TRBV9, the J gene TRBJ2-5; 10 bases line up with TRBD2. V shed 0 bases and J 4 bases; nucleotides not matched to a gene: 6. The CDR3 is 16 residues long. CDR1 and CDR2 (germline): SGDLS, YYNGEE. CDR3 in DNA: TGTGCCAGCAGCGTAGGAGCTAGCGGGAGTGGAGAGACCCAGTACTTC. As protein: CASSVGASGSGETQYF. The full variable domain, with the rest looked up from reference TRBV9 and TRBJ2-5, is DSGVTQTPKHLITATGQRVTLRCSPRSGDLSVYWYQQSLDQGLQFLIQYYNGEERAKGNILERFSAQQFPDLHSELNLSSLELGDSALYFCASSVGASGSGETQYFGPGTRLLVL.

With respect to this clone: Germline and junction disagree at one end, which may indicate a read error. The chain has TRBV7-7 and TRBJ2-3; maybe TRBD2 (7 bases). The CDR3 runs to 15 residues. Germline V gene data show CDR1 as SSHAT and CDR2 as FNYEAQ (reference sequence). As DNA, the CDR3 is TGTGCTAGCAGCCTACTCGGGGAGGGGGCAGATACGCAGTATTTT. Residues: CASSLLGEGADTQYF.

The genes are TRBV28 and TRBJ1-1; the D is unclear. CDR3 length: 13 amino acids. CDR1 is MDHEN, CDR2 SYDVKM, per germline. Between the trimmed V and J ends, which lost 7 bases and 2 bases, there was a span of 11 bases. CDR3 in amino acids: CASTKTANTEAFF. Written as DNA, the CDR3 is TGTGCCAGCACCAAGACTGCAAACACTGAAGCTTTCTTT.

The chain couples TRBV7-8 to TRBJ2-2; D might be TRBD1 (5 bases). Trimming took 0 bases from V and 0 from J, leaving 8 bases between them. Germline V gene lookup returns CDR1 SGHVS and CDR2 FQNEAQ. This CDR3 has 16 amino acids. DNA of the CDR3: TGTGCCAGCAGCTTAGCGTTGACAGCGAACACCGGGGAGCTGTTTTTT. Protein: CASSLALTANTGELFF.

The J gene is TRBJ1-2, the V gene TRBV15, with TRBD1 as a possible D gene (6 bases). This CDR3 comprises 15 residues. CDR1 is LNHNV, CDR2 YYDKDF, per germline (reference sequence). V was clipped by 1 base and J by 1 base, with 10 bases between them. CDR3 loop: CATSRGTGINYGYTF. The CDR3 region has the DNA TGTGCCACCAGCAGAGGTACAGGGATTAACTATGGCTACACCTTC.

The chain couples TRBV2 to TRBJ2-3; D might be TRBD2 (6 bases). CDR3 length: 14 amino acids. Trimming took 4 bases from V and 1 from J, leaving 9 bases between them. Per the germline V gene, CDR1 is SNHLY and CDR2 is FYNNEI. CDR3 region: CASSAEGGTDTQYF. The CDR3, as DNA: TGTGCCAGCAGTGCGGAGGGTGGCACAGATACGCAGTATTTT. The full variable domain, completed using reference TRBV2 and TRBJ2-3, is EPEVTQTPSHQVTQMGQEVILRCVPISNHLYFYWYRQILGQKVEFLVSFYNNEISEKSEIFDDQFSVERPDGSNFTLKIRSTKLEDSAMYFCASSAEGGTDTQYFGPGTRLTVL.

V is TRBV6-5 and J is TRBJ1-5; the D is unclear. Germline V lookup: CDR1 MNHEY, CDR2 SVGAGI. V lost 5 bases and J 11 bases, leaving 13 bases between the germline ends. The CDR3 totals 12 residues. CDR3 sequence: CASSDQIGAQHF. CDR3 sequence (DNA): TGTGCCAGCAGTGACCAGATTGGGGCCCAGCATTTT.

This clone is a singleton in its sample. J is TRBJ2-5 and V is TRBV15; 8 bases line up with TRBD1. Germline lookup yields CDR1 LNHNV and CDR2 YYDKDF (reference sequence). This CDR3 has 16 amino acids. Trimming took 0 bases from V and 5 from J; bases not matched to a gene: 8. This chain's CDR3 is CATSRDPAGGGETQYF. As DNA, the CDR3 is TGTGCCACCAGCAGAGATCCAGCAGGGGGCGGGGAGACCCAGTACTTC.

Note on this clone: At the DNA level, this CDR3 is encoded by other sequences in the same sample as well. The DNA for the CDR3 is TGCGCCAGCAGCTTGGTTCCGGGGGCGAACTATGGCTACACCTTC. This sequence encodes CASSLVPGANYGYTF. The chain has TRBV5-1 and TRBJ1-2; the D gene is possibly TRBD1 (6 bases). V was trimmed by 0 bases and J by 2 bases, leaving 11 bases between them. This CDR3 has 15 residues. CDR1 SGHRS and CDR2 YFSETQ come from the germline V gene.

Concerning this clone itself: The sample contains more than one DNA sequence encoding this CDR3. V usage is TRBV11-2 and J usage is TRBJ2-1; 11 nucleotides match TRBD2. The trim removed 6 bases at V and 4 bases at J, leaving 2 bases unmatched. CDR3 size: 14 residues. CDR1 and CDR2 from the germline V gene are SGHAT and FQNNGV. In DNA form, the CDR3 reads TGTGCCAGCAGTCTAGCGGGGGGTTACAATGAGCAGTTCTTC. This gives the protein CASSLAGGYNEQFF.

The CDR3 region is CASSPRDRVIHEQYF. The CDR3 DNA is TGTGCCAGCAGCCCAAGGGACAGGGTTATCCACGAGCAGTACTTC. The chain combines TRBV7-2 with TRBJ2-7; 9 bases are a match to TRBD1. The CDR3 extends over 15 amino acids. V lost 5 bases and J lost 5; bases outside the gene matches: 10. Germline CDR1 reads SGHTA; CDR2 reads FQGNSA.

The V gene is TRBV5-1, the J gene TRBJ2-7, with 7 bases identical to TRBD1. The junction had 7 bases not matched to a gene; V was cut back by 5 bases and J by 11 bases. In germline, CDR1 is SGHRS, CDR2 YFSETQ. The CDR3 covers 11 residues. The CDR3 spells CASRYDRVKYF. For the CDR3, the DNA is TGCGCCAGCAGATATGACAGGGTAAAGTACTTC.

The V call is TRBV18, the J call TRBJ1-4; 7 nucleotides agree with TRBD1. Germline CDR1 reads KGHSH; CDR2 reads LQKENI. After removal of 6 bases from V and 8 bases from J, the junction contained 6 bases not matched to a gene. This CDR3 has 13 residues. In nucleotides, the CDR3 is TGTGCCAGCTCCCACGACAGGGAAGAAAAACTGTTTTTT. This gives the protein CASSHDREEKLFF.

The rearrangement uses TRBV7-6 and TRBJ2-2; 13 nucleotides agree with TRBD2. Germline trimming cut 4 bases from V and 5 bases from J; bases unmatched to any gene: 4. Per germline, CDR1 SGHVS and CDR2 FNYEAQ. The CDR3 totals 16 residues. CDR3 sequence: CASSWTSGRLTGELFF. Here the CDR3 DNA reads TGTGCCAGCAGCTGGACTAGCGGGAGACTGACCGGGGAGCTGTTTTTT.

The chain has TRBV2 and TRBJ1-1; 7 nucleotides line up with TRBD1. V lost 8 bases, J lost 5 bases, and 8 bases stayed unmatched. The CDR3 spans 13 residues. Per the germline V gene, CDR1 is SNHLY and CDR2 is FYNNEI. The CDR3 nucleotides are TGTGCCAGCTCAACAGGGGAGGGGACTGAAGCTTTCTTT. It yields the protein CASSTGEGTEAFF.